Listed here is a single T cell receptor (beta chain). The data belong to a study of blood T cell repertoires in COVID-19. Generated by immunoSEQ multiplex PCR, the TCRdb table keeps only in-frame clones and is missing some. Here the sample spans about 360,000 clones, 87% being singletons. Germline loops: CDR1 LGHDT, CDR2 YNNKEL (reference sequence). The V gene end was trimmed by 3 bases and the J gene end by 6 bases; junction bases not matched to a gene: 17. The CDR3 runs 17 residues. Sample: PBMCs or T cells enriched from blood (not recorded which). This clonotype originated in a young man who had recovered from COVID-19. The chain joins TRBV3-1 (or the pseudogene TRBV3-2) to TRBJ2-7; 7 positions agree with TRBD1. The CDR3 nucleotides are TGTGCCAGCAGCCAGATTGCCGCGACAGGGTTGGGACCCGAGCAGTACTTC. Translation gives CASSQIAATGLGPEQYF.